Shown below are 28 T cell receptor beta chains from a single sample sequenced in a study of T cells in Graves' hyperthyroidism and ophthalmopathy. There were TCR beta CDR3 regions amplified from RNA transcripts. HTBI primers were the set used in a first-round RT-PCR of the TCR CDR3. TCRdb itself ran the multiplex PCR reads through MiXCR, one entry per CDR3 protein. Among more than 350,000 distinct CDR3 sequences, roughly 15% were seen once, and the ten largest hold roughly a fifth. Source material: blood. The receptors derive from a woman aged 55-70 years with Graves' ophthalmopathy.

Many counts were recorded for this clonotype. V gene TRBV2 combines with J gene TRBJ2-7; no firm D call. The V end was cut by 4 bases, the J end by 4 bases, with 11 bases between. The CDR3 is 13 amino acids. Germline V gives CDR1 SNHLY, CDR2 FYNNEI. The CDR3 protein is CASSVALRYEQYF. The CDR3 DNA reads TGTGCCAGCAGTGTGGCCCTAAGGTACGAGCAGTACTTC.

In its sample, this clonotype was seen many times. Here the CDR3 reads CASSSGATYNEQFF. Here the CDR3 DNA reads TGTGCCAGCAGTTCAGGTGCTACCTACAATGAGCAGTTCTTC. The chain links TRBV28 to TRBJ2-1; D ambiguous. The CDR3 extends over 14 amino acids. Germline CDR1 MDHEN, CDR2 SYDVKM. The V and J ends lost 4 bases and 2 bases respectively, with 9 bases between them.

Only a few counts were recorded for this clonotype. The genes are TRBV9 and TRBJ2-2, with D perhaps matching TRBD1 (5 bases). V lost 1 base and J 6 bases, leaving 10 bases between the germline ends. This CDR3 comprises 14 residues. CDR1 and CDR2 from the germline V gene are SGDLS and YYNGEE. The CDR3 DNA follows: TGTGCCAGCAGCGTACGACAGAGCCCCGGGGAGCTGTTTTTT. As protein: CASSVRQSPGELFF. Complete variable domain (other parts from reference TRBV9 and TRBJ2-2): DSGVTQTPKHLITATGQRVTLRCSPRSGDLSVYWYQQSLDQGLQFLIQYYNGEERAKGNILERFSAQQFPDLHSELNLSSLELGDSALYFCASSVRQSPGELFFGEGSRLTVL.

The V gene is TRBV7-2, the J gene TRBJ2-1, with 14 bases lining up with TRBD2. V lost 8 bases, J lost 4 bases, and 16 bases stayed unmatched. CDR1 is SGHTA and CDR2 is FQGNSA in the germline V gene. The CDR3 is 19 residues long. CDR3 region: CASSPEGLAGVLSYNEQFF. Here the CDR3 DNA reads TGTGCCAGCTCACCGGAGGGACTAGCGGGAGTCCTAAGTTACAATGAGCAGTTCTTC.

In its sample, this clonotype was seen a few times. V gene TRBV19 combines with J gene TRBJ1-4; D remains unclear. V was clipped by 5 bases and J by 8 bases, with 9 bases between them. The CDR3 consists of 12 residues. In germline, CDR1 is LNHDA, CDR2 SQIVND (reference sequence). CDR3 coding DNA: TGTGCCAGTAGTGGTCCGGGAGAAAAACTGTTTTTT. Translating gives CASSGPGEKLFF. Supplemented by reference TRBV19 and TRBJ1-4, the full variable domain reads DGGITQSPKYLFRKEGQNVTLSCEQNLNHDAMYWYRQDPGQGLRLIYYSQIVNDFQKGDIAEGYSVSREKKESFPLTVTSAQKNPTAFYLCASSGPGEKLFFGSGTQLSVL.

This clonotype was seen at least ten times. The V and J genes are TRBV5-1 and TRBJ2-1; 11 nucleotides align to TRBD2. The CDR3 loop spans 14 amino acids. V was clipped by 1 base and J by 9 bases; unmatched bases: 3. Germline V gives CDR1 SGHRS, CDR2 YFSETQ. The CDR3 reads CASSLTSGSGEQFF. CDR3 nucleotides: TGCGCCAGCAGCTTGACTAGCGGGAGTGGTGAGCAGTTCTTC.

This clonotype was recorded at least ten times. The V gene is TRBV30, the J gene TRBJ1-6; D call uncertain. The CDR3 length is 15 residues. Trimming removed 0 bases at V and 7 bases at J, with 13 bases between. Germline CDR1 and CDR2: GTSNPN and SVGIG (reference sequence). The CDR3 reads CAWSVGGGYNSPLHF. DNA of the CDR3: TGTGCCTGGAGTGTAGGCGGCGGATACAATTCACCCCTCCACTTT.

In its sample, this clonotype was seen many times. The rearrangement links TRBV12-3 or TRBV12-4 to TRBJ2-2; tentative D call: TRBD2 (6 bases). The CDR3 has 14 amino acids. The V end was cut by 5 bases, the J end by 6 bases, with 13 bases between. CDR3 DNA sequence: TGTGCCAGCAGTGATAGCGGTCGGGCCGGGGAGCTGTTTTTT. Amino acid sequence: CASSDSGRAGELFF.

This clonotype showed up many times. The V call is TRBV28, the J call TRBJ2-7, with 7 bases matching TRBD1. From germline, CDR1 is MDHEN and CDR2 SYDVKM. V lost 5 bases, J lost 2 bases, and 6 bases stayed unmatched. CDR3 length equals 14 residues. The CDR3: CASSLDGTAYEQYF. The CDR3 DNA reads as TGTGCCAGCAGTCTCGACGGGACAGCCTACGAGCAGTACTTC.

This clonotype was counted at least ten times. CDR3 amino acids: CAWTAGTSGEAFF. CDR3 nucleotides: TGTGCCTGGACCGCCGGGACCTCGGGAGAAGCTTTCTTT. The J gene is TRBJ1-1, the V gene TRBV30; D perhaps matches TRBD1 (5 bases). The CDR3 spans 13 residues. CDR1 is GTSNPN, CDR2 SVGIG, per germline (reference sequence). Trimming removed 4 bases at V and 8 bases at J, with 17 bases between.

The chain links TRBV5-1 to TRBJ1-4; 8 nucleotides agree with TRBD1. With V trimmed by 7 bases and J by 8 bases, 10 bases remained unmatched. Germline V gene data show CDR1 as SGHRS and CDR2 as YFSETQ. This CDR3 has 14 residues. The CDR3 sequence: CASGPTGAREKLFF. The CDR3 DNA reads TGCGCCAGCGGACCGACAGGGGCGAGAGAAAAACTGTTTTTT.

The J gene is TRBJ2-1, the V gene TRBV4-1; TRBD2 is a possible D gene (6 bases). Deletions cut 1 base from V and 9 bases from J, with 16 bases between. The CDR3 runs to 15 residues. The germline V gene encodes CDR1 MGHRA and CDR2 YSYEKL. This CDR3 reads CASSQGRERATEQFF. DNA of the CDR3: TGCGCCAGCAGCCAAGGGAGGGAGAGGGCTACTGAGCAGTTCTTC.

This clonotype came up many times. The chain employs TRBV6-2 or TRBV6-3 and TRBJ2-1, with TRBD2 matching 8 bases. The CDR3 totals 15 residues. The V gene's germline CDR1 is MNHEY and CDR2 SVGEGT. V dropped 9 bases and J dropped 5; count of bases not matched to a gene: 12. CDR3 sequence (DNA): TGTGCCAGTAAATCCTTAGCGGGACCAAACAATGAGCAGTTCTTC. Protein: CASKSLAGPNNEQFF.

This clonotype was detected many times. The gene calls are TRBV12-3 or TRBV12-4 and TRBJ1-1, with no clear D. The length of the CDR3 is 14 residues. The CDR3 spells CATQPGSVVTEAFF. CDR3 in DNA: TGTGCAACCCAACCCGGCAGTGTCGTCACTGAAGCTTTCTTT.

This clonotype was recorded many times. The gene calls are TRBV2 and TRBJ1-4; D may be TRBD1 (6 bases). Germline-derived CDR1 and CDR2 are SNHLY and FYNNEI. Trimming removed 7 bases from V and 8 bases from J, with 17 bases in between. The CDR3 is 14 residues long. CDR3 protein: CASIPRGIGEKLFF. The CDR3 DNA reads as TGTGCCAGCATTCCGAGGGGGATCGGGGAAAAACTGTTTTTT.

This clonotype was counted at least ten times. The chain combines TRBV6-1 with TRBJ2-2; TRBD2 aligns across 7 bases. The CDR3 spans 14 residues. The ends lost 4 bases at V and 5 bases at J; junction bases unmatched: 4. CDR1 is MNHNS and CDR2 is SASEGT in the germline V gene. CDR3 sequence reads: CASSAAGATGELFF. DNA of the CDR3: TGTGCCAGCAGTGCCGCGGGAGCAACCGGGGAGCTGTTTTTT.

This clonotype has a handful of counts. The CDR3 DNA reads TGCGCCAGCGCAAACGGAGGGCCCCAAGATACGCAGTATTTT. Translating it yields CASANGGPQDTQYF. V is TRBV5-1 and J is TRBJ2-3, with a possible D match to TRBD2 (6 bases). The CDR3 has 14 residues. Germline V gene lookup returns CDR1 SGHRS and CDR2 YFSETQ. The V end was cut by 7 bases, the J end by 5 bases, with 17 bases between.

The genes are TRBV6-1 and TRBJ2-6; 9 nucleotides line up with TRBD1. With V trimmed by 5 bases and J by 0 bases, 8 bases remained unmatched. Germline lookup yields CDR1 MNHNS and CDR2 SASEGT. The CDR3 has 18 amino acids. The DNA of the CDR3 is TGTGCCAGCAGTTCCGGGACAGGGAGTAGCTCTGGGGCCAACGTCCTGACTTTC. This encodes CASSSGTGSSSGANVLTF.

This clonotype came up many times. The chain carries TRBV2 and TRBJ1-2; D unresolved. The germline gives CDR1 SNHLY, CDR2 FYNNEI. The CDR3 totals 11 residues. Trimming pared 7 bases from V and 3 bases from J, leaving 6 bases between. The CDR3 is CASIVDYGYTF. In DNA form, the CDR3 reads TGTGCCAGCATCGTGGACTATGGCTACACCTTC.

This clonotype was seen repeatedly, ten times or more. The chain links TRBV12-3 or TRBV12-4 to TRBJ2-7, with 7 bases identical to TRBD1. Trimming removed 5 bases from V and 3 bases from J; junction bases left unmatched: 10. CDR3 length equals 15 residues. The chain's CDR3 is CASSHGTESIYEQYF. CDR3 nucleotide sequence: TGTGCCAGCAGTCATGGGACAGAATCGATCTACGAGCAGTACTTC.

This clonotype showed up many times. The chain combines TRBV6-2 or TRBV6-3 with TRBJ1-3; D gene uncertain. The germline CDR1 and CDR2 sequences are MNHEY and SVGEGT. Trimming left V 11 bases short and J 0 bases short, with 17 bases between. This CDR3 has 15 amino acids. The CDR3 sequence is CAASRLLASGNTIYF. CDR3 DNA: TGTGCCGCTTCTCGACTCCTAGCCTCTGGAAACACCATATATTTT.

The chain couples TRBV9 to TRBJ2-7; 13 bases match TRBD2. Germline assignment: CDR1 SGDLS and CDR2 YYNGEE. This CDR3 is built from 16 residues. V shed 2 bases, J shed 6 bases, and the junction held 8 bases outside the gene matches. CDR3 residues: CASSVSGTSGKSEQYF. Here the CDR3 DNA reads TGTGCCAGCAGCGTTTCCGGGACTAGCGGGAAATCCGAGCAGTACTTC. The complete variable domain, with remaining parts taken from reference TRBV9 and TRBJ2-7, reads DSGVTQTPKHLITATGQRVTLRCSPRSGDLSVYWYQQSLDQGLQFLIQYYNGEERAKGNILERFSAQQFPDLHSELNLSSLELGDSALYFCASSVSGTSGKSEQYFGPGTRLTVT.

Comment on this clonotype: One end of the junction varies from germline; a read error may be responsible. The V gene is TRBV6-1, the J gene TRBJ2-1; 12 positions agree with TRBD2. Germline V gives CDR1 MNHNS, CDR2 SASEGT. The CDR3 has 14 amino acids. The CDR3 DNA is TGTGCCAGCAGGCCGGGACTAGCGGGTAGGGAGCCGTTCTTC. The encoded protein is CASRPGLAGREPFF.

A few counts support this clonotype. The chain recombines TRBV20-1 with TRBJ2-6, with D possibly called TRBD1 or TRBD2 (5 bases each). Looked up from germline, CDR1 is DFQATT and CDR2 is SNEGSKA (reference sequence). This CDR3 is built from 15 residues. This CDR3 reads CSPGPLNSGANVLTF. The CDR3 DNA sequence: TGCAGCCCGGGACCGTTAAACTCTGGGGCCAACGTCCTGACTTTC.

This clonotype was detected only a few times. The rearrangement joins TRBV24-1 to TRBJ2-5; D may be TRBD2 (5 bases). Germline V gene lookup returns CDR1 KGHDR and CDR2 SFDVKD. V was trimmed by 6 bases and J by 4 bases, leaving 11 bases between them. This CDR3 is 13 amino acids long. CDR3 nucleotides: TGTGCCACCAGTTTGGGAGCGGTAGAGACCCAGTACTTC. It is translated as CATSLGAVETQYF.

The chain is built from TRBV5-1 and TRBJ1-1; TRBD1 might be the D (5 bases). This CDR3 comprises 15 residues. CDR1 SGHRS and CDR2 YFSETQ come from the germline V gene. The ends were cut back, 4 bases at V and 1 base at J, with 14 bases in the middle. CDR3 coding DNA: TGCGCCAGCAGCCTTCTAGGGGTCCCGAACACTGAAGCTTTCTTT. It codes for CASSLLGVPNTEAFF.

This clonotype was seen ten or more times. The CDR3 is CASSGGQLSNEQFF. In nucleotides, the CDR3 is TGCGCCAGCAGCGGGGGACAGTTGTCCAATGAGCAGTTCTTC. The V gene is TRBV5-1, the J gene TRBJ2-1, with 7 bases aligning to TRBD1. The CDR3 is made up of 14 amino acids. The germline gives CDR1 SGHRS, CDR2 YFSETQ. Trimming removed 4 bases from V and 6 bases from J; junction bases left unmatched: 7.

As concerns this clonotype: A much more abundant neighbour one base away suggests this may be a read error. The J gene is TRBJ2-1, the V gene TRBV20-1; D is perhaps TRBD2 (6 bases). The tail of the sequence fits TRBJ2-7 better, so the J call may be wrong. This CDR3 contains 17 residues. Germline CDR1 reads DFQATT; CDR2 reads SNEGSKA (reference sequence). The CDR3 is CSAERWAGSGSYNEQYF. DNA of the CDR3: TGCAGTGCCGAAAGGTGGGCGGGAAGTGGTTCCTACAATGAGCAGTACTTC.